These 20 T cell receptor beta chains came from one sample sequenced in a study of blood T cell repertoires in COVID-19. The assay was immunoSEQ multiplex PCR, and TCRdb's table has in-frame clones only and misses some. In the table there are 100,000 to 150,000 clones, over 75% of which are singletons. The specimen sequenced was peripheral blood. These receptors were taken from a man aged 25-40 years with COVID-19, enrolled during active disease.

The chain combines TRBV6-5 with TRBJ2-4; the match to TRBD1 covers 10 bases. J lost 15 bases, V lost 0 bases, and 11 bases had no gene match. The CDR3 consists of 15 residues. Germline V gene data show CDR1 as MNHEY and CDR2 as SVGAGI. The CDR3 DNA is TGTGCCAGCAGTTACTCGGGACAGGGGTTTGATCTTTGGTACTTC. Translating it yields CASSYSGQGFDLWYF.

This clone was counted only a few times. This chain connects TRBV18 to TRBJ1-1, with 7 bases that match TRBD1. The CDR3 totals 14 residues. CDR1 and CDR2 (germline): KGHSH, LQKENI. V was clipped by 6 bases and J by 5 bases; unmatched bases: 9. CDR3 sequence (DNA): TGTGCCAGCTCGCCGGGACAGCCATCTACTGAAGCTTTCTTT. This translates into CASSPGQPSTEAFF.

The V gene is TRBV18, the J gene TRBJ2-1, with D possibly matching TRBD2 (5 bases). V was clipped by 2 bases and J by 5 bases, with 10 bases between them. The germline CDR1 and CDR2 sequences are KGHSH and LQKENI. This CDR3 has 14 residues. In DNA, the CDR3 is TGTGCCAGCTCACCAAGGAGGTCGAACAATGAGCAGTTCTTC. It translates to CASSPRRSNNEQFF.

The CDR3 sequence: CAWSLNRYTIYF. Written as DNA, the CDR3 is TGTGCCTGGAGTTTAAACAGATACACCATATATTTT. The genes are TRBV30 and TRBJ1-3, with unresolved D. This CDR3 contains 12 residues. Trimming pared 2 bases from V and 8 bases from J, leaving 10 bases between. Germline V gene lookup returns CDR1 GTSNPN and CDR2 SVGIG (reference sequence).

The CDR3 sequence is CASSSGTTSYEQYF. CDR3 coding DNA: TGTGCCAGCAGCTCCGGGACTACCTCCTACGAGCAGTACTTC. The genes are TRBV7-9 and TRBJ2-7; 7 bases align to TRBD2. With 4 bases clipped from V and 0 bases from J, the junction kept 3 bases outside the gene matches. Germline values: CDR1 SEHNR, CDR2 FQNEAQ (reference sequence). The CDR3 contains 14 residues.

The CDR3 coding sequence is TGCAGTGCTGGACTCTCCTACGAGCAGTACTTC. Encoded protein: CSAGLSYEQYF. The chain links TRBV20-1 to TRBJ2-7, with D tentatively TRBD2 (5 bases). V dropped 5 bases and J dropped 0 bases, with 5 bases sitting between them. The CDR3 is 11 residues long. CDR1 and CDR2 (germline): DFQATT, SNEGSKA (reference sequence).

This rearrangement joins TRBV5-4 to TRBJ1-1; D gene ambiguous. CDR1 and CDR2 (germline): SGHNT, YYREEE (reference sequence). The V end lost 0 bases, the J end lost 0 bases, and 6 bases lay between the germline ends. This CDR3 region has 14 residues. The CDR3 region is CASSLDNLNTEAFF. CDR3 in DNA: TGTGCCAGCAGCTTGGACAATTTGAACACTGAAGCTTTCTTT.

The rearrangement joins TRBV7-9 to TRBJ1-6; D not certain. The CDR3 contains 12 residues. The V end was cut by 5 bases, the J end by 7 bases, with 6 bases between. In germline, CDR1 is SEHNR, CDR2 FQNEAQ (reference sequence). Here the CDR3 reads CASSTQNSPLHF. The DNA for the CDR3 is TGTGCCAGCAGCACCCAGAATTCACCCCTCCACTTT.

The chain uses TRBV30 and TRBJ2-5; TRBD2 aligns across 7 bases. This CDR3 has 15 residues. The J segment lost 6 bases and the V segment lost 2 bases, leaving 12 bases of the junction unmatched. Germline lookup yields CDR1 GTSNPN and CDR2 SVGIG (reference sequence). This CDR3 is CAWSRLGRGSKTQYF. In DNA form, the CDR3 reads TGTGCCTGGAGTCGCCTGGGGAGGGGCAGCAAGACCCAGTACTTC.

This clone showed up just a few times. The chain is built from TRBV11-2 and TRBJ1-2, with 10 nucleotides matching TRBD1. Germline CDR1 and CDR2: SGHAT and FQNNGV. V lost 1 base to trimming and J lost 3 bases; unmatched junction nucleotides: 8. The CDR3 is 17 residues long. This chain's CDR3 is CASSLGTGGRLDYGYTF. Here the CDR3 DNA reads TGTGCCAGCAGCTTAGGGACAGGGGGAAGGTTAGACTATGGCTACACCTTC.

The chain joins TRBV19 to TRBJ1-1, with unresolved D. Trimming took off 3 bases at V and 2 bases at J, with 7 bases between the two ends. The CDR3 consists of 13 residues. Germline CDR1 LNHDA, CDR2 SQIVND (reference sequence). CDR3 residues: CASSIVLNTEAFF. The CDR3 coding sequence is TGTGCCAGTAGTATTGTTCTCAACACTGAAGCTTTCTTT.

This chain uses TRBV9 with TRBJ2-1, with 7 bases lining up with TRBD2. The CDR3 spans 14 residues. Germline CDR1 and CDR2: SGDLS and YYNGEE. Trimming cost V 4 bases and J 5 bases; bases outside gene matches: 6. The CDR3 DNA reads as TGTGCCAGCAGCTATTCTAGCGGTCACAATGAGCAGTTCTTC. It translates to CASSYSSGHNEQFF.

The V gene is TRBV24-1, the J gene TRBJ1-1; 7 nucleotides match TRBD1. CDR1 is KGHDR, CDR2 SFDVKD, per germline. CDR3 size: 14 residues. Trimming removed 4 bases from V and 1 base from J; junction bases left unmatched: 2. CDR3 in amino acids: CATSEGQKNTEAFF. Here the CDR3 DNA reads TGTGCCACCAGTGAGGGACAGAAGAACACTGAAGCTTTCTTT.

The CDR3 DNA sequence: TGTGCCAGCAGCCAGTTAGCGAGTGCTGAAGCTTTCTTT. Amino acids: CASSQLASAEAFF. The genes are TRBV3-1 (or the pseudogene TRBV3-2) and TRBJ1-1; D unclear. The V and J ends lost 3 bases and 6 bases respectively, with 11 bases between them. CDR3 size: 13 residues. Germline CDR1 LGHDT, CDR2 YNNKEL (reference sequence).

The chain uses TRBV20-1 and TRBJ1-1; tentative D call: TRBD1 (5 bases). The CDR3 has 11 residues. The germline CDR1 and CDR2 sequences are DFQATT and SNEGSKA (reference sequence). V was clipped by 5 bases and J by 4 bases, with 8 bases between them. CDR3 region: CSADDSTEAFF. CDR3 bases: TGCAGTGCTGATGACAGCACTGAAGCTTTCTTT.

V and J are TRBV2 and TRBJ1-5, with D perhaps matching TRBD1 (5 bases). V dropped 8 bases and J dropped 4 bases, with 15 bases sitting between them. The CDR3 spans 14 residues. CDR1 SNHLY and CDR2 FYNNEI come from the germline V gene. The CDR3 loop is CASWLGGVNQPQHF. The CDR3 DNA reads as TGTGCCAGCTGGCTTGGAGGGGTAAATCAGCCCCAGCATTTT.

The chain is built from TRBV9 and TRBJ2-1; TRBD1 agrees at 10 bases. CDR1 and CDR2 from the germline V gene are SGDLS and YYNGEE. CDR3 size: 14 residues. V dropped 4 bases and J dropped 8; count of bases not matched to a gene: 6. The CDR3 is CASSLRDRGHEQFF. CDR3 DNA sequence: TGTGCCAGCAGCCTCCGGGACAGGGGTCATGAGCAGTTCTTC. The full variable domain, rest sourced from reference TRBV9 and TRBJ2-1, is DSGVTQTPKHLITATGQRVTLRCSPRSGDLSVYWYQQSLDQGLQFLIQYYNGEERAKGNILERFSAQQFPDLHSELNLSSLELGDSALYFCASSLRDRGHEQFFGPGTRLTVL.

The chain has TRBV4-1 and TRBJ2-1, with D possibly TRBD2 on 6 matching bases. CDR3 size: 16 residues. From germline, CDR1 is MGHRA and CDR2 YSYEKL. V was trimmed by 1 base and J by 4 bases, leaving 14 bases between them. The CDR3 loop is CASSQGGGPKYNEQFF. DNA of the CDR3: TGCGCCAGCAGCCAAGGCGGAGGGCCGAAGTACAATGAGCAGTTCTTC.

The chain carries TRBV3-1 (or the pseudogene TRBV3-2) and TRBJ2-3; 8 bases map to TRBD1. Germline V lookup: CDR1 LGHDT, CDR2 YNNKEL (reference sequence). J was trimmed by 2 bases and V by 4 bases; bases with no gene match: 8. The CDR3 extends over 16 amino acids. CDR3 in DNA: TGTGCCAGCAGCCTCGCCGGGACAGGCCCCACAGATACGCAGTATTTT. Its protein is CASSLAGTGPTDTQYF.

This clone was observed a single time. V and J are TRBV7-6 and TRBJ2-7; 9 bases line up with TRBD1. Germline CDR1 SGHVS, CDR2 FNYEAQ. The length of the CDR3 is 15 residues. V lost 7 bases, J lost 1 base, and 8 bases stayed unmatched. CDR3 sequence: CASTPGQGPSYEQYF. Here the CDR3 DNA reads TGTGCCAGCACCCCTGGACAGGGGCCTTCCTACGAGCAGTACTTC.